The clone carrying this T cell receptor (beta chain) was detected only once. Its antigen is not known. The data are from a study of cytomegalovirus exposure and HLA in healthy donors. Findings and caveats of the study: Analysis was performed later, and it showed HLA-associated TCR beta chains to be more clonally expanded than equally common others.

The PCR ran on 60 Vbeta and 13 Jbeta primers. The table came from immunoSEQ multiplex PCR; TCRdb's copy has only in-frame clones and leaves some out. The sample has approximately 170,000 clones, about 65% seen once. CDR1 is SGHTS and CDR2 is YDEGEE in the germline V gene. V shed 3 bases, J shed 8 bases, and the junction held 7 bases outside the gene matches. This CDR3 has 14 residues. Sequencing input: PBMCs. This clonotype originated in a woman aged 18-29 years in good health and CMV-seropositive. This chain links TRBV5-8 with TRBJ2-2; 7 bases are a match to TRBD2. The DNA for the CDR3 is TGTGCCAGCAGCTACCTAGGACTAGTAGGGGAGCTGTTTTTT. It specifies CASSYLGLVGELFF. Full variable domain (rest looked up from reference TRBV5-8 and TRBJ2-2): EAGVTQSPTHLIKTRGQQATLRCSPISGHTSVYWYQQALGLGLQFLLWYDEGEERNRGNFPPRFSGRQFPNYSSELNVNALELEDSALYLCASSYLGLVGELFFGEGSRLTVL.